Listed below are T cell receptor beta chains from one sample, sequenced in a study of cytomegalovirus exposure and HLA in healthy donors. The data were produced by immunoSEQ multiplex PCR, yet TCRdb's version contains in-frame clones alone and is incomplete. The repertoire holds some 100,000 clones, with less than 75% as singletons. The sample consisted of PBMCs. Receptor source: a woman aged 25-40 years in good health and CMV-seropositive. Each CDR3 is given with its conserved first and last residue. The order of the fields is V gene, J gene, clone size, D gene, CDR3 protein, CDR3 DNA. The D gene is left open where the match is weak. Size tells how often a clone was seen (once, few, many) or the class of an expanded clone, and some rows leave it out.

>TRBV7-6|TRBJ2-5|.|.
CASSLESETQYF
TGTGCCAGCAGCTTAGAATCTGAGACCCAGTACTTC
>TRBV5-1|TRBJ2-3|few|.
CASSLAGVTDTQYF
TGCGCCAGCAGCTTGGCGGGAGTCACAGATACGCAGTATTTT
>TRBV5-5|TRBJ1-1|.|.
CASSGPEQANTEAFF
TGTGCCAGCAGCGGCCCCGAACAGGCGAACACTGAAGCTTTCTTT
>TRBV30|TRBJ2-7|.|.
CAWGVAGGTYEQYF
TGTGCCTGGGGAGTGGCAGGGGGGACCTACGAGCAGTACTTC
>TRBV7-2|TRBJ1-4|once|TRBD1
CASSPDRALNEKLFF
TGTGCCAGCAGCCCTGACAGGGCCCTTAATGAAAAACTGTTTTTT
>TRBV18|TRBJ1-5|.|.
CASSPTERRNQPQHF
TGTGCCAGCTCACCAACGGAGAGGAGGAATCAGCCCCAGCATTTT
>TRBV27|TRBJ1-1|.|.
CASSLFGGPTEAFF
TGTGCCAGCAGTTTATTCGGGGGGCCCACTGAAGCTTTCTTT
>TRBV7-3|TRBJ2-7|.|.
CASSLKGGHEQYF
TGTGCCAGCAGCTTAAAAGGGGGACACGAGCAGTACTTC
>TRBV5-1|TRBJ1-1|.|.
CASSSQAMNTEAFF
TGCGCCAGCAGCTCTCAGGCAATGAACACTGAAGCTTTCTTT
>TRBV19|TRBJ1-5|.|.
CASSIAGGGSNQPQHF
TGTGCCAGTAGTATAGCAGGCGGGGGTAGCAATCAGCCCCAGCATTTT
>TRBV7-2|TRBJ1-5|.|.
CASSLASAGGNQPQHF
TGTGCCAGCAGCTTAGCTTCGGCAGGGGGCAATCAGCCCCAGCATTTT
>TRBV7-6|TRBJ1-2|.|.
CASSPDSVSAYGYTF
TGTGCCAGCAGCCCGGACAGTGTTTCTGCCTATGGCTACACCTTC
>TRBV28|TRBJ1-3|once|.
CASSFQGNTIYF
TGTGCCAGCAGTTTTCAGGGAAACACCATATATTTT
>TRBV4-2|TRBJ1-2|.|.
CASSQTGGTNYGYTF
TGTGCCAGCAGCCAGACGGGGGGGACTAACTATGGCTACACCTTC
>TRBV30|TRBJ1-1|.|.
CAWSAGSENTEAFF
TGTGCCTGGAGTGCAGGGTCGGAGAACACTGAAGCTTTCTTT
>TRBV18|TRBJ1-3|.|.
CASSPGEPNTIYF
TGTGCCAGCTCACCAGGAGAACCGAACACCATATATTTT
>TRBV15|TRBJ2-7|.|TRBD2
CATSPYRGETYEQYF
TGTGCCACCAGCCCTTACCGGGGGGAAACCTACGAGCAGTACTTC
>TRBV9|TRBJ2-3|.|TRBD2
CASSVLTSGSTDTQYF
TGTGCCAGCAGCGTGCTGACTAGCGGGAGCACAGATACGCAGTATTTT
>TRBV4-1|TRBJ1-2|.|.
CAPEPHGSRGYTF
TGCGCTCCTGAGCCGCACGGGTCTAGGGGCTACACCTTC
>TRBV5-4|TRBJ2-3|.|TRBD2
CASSLKLAGNTDTQYF
TGTGCCAGCAGCTTAAAACTAGCGGGGAACACAGATACGCAGTATTTT
>TRBV4-1|TRBJ2-1|.|TRBD1
CASGSRGSSYNEQFF
TGCGCCAGCGGATCCAGGGGGAGCTCCTACAATGAGCAGTTCTTC
>TRBV9|TRBJ1-6|.|TRBD1
CASSDGTAKTPLHF
TGTGCCAGCAGCGACGGGACAGCGAAAACACCCCTCCACTTT
>TRBV27|TRBJ1-6|.|.
CASSLSHVSGSPLHF
TGTGCCAGCAGTTTATCGCACGTATCGGGTTCACCCCTCCACTTT
>TRBV5-1|TRBJ1-4|.|TRBD1
CASSPGTGEKLFF
TGCGCCAGCAGCCCTGGGACAGGGGAAAAACTGTTTTTT
>TRBV19|TRBJ1-6|few|.
CASGGLPNSPLHF
TGTGCCAGTGGGGGCCTCCCGAATTCACCCCTCCACTTT
>TRBV5-6|TRBJ2-1|.|.
CASSFATRGSYNEQFF
TGTGCCAGCAGTTTTGCGACTCGGGGATCCTACAATGAGCAGTTCTTC
>TRBV5-1|TRBJ1-5|.|TRBD1
CASSLGDRGQPQHF
TGCGCCAGCAGCTTGGGGGACAGGGGCCAGCCCCAGCATTTT